This T cell receptor (beta chain) was recovered during a study of identical twins. The study's findings and limits: Abundant cord blood beta clonotypes carried fewer insertions; memory repertoires showed none.

The table lists this clonotype with a few counts. Its antigen remains unknown. A template switching step contributed a universal primer site, while unique molecular identifiers were present in the cDNA. TCRdb reanalysed the 5' RACE reads using MiXCR and keeps one entry per CDR3 protein. Counted here are some 660,000 distinct CDR3 sequences, 8.5% to 9% occurring once; the ten biggest clones make up 0.98%. The CDR3 extends over 16 amino acids. Germline values: CDR1 MDHEN, CDR2 SYDVKM. V lost 8 bases to trimming and J lost 4 bases; unmatched junction nucleotides: 14. The donors were all healthy and Caucasian. These sequences were also reported in another study, on yellow fever vaccine responses in identical twins. This second report adds: Reportedly, twins' vaccine T cell responses looked partly convergent and partly personalized.

Sequenced input: PBMCs. The sequence was collected from a woman aged 18-35 years in good health. The chain joins TRBV28 to TRBJ2-1; 7 bases match TRBD2. CDR3 sequence (DNA): TGTGCCAGCGCTCTTTACGGCGGGAGCAAATACAATGAGCAGTTCTTC. It encodes CASALYGGSKYNEQFF.